These 3 T cell receptor beta chains were sequenced from one sample in a study of cytomegalovirus exposure and HLA in healthy donors. With 60 Vbeta and 13 Jbeta primers, the PCR was carried out. The repertoire was sequenced with immunoSEQ multiplex PCR; TCRdb's copy has only in-frame clones and lacks some. The sample includes roughly 150,000 clones, 85% of them seen just once. Material: PBMCs. These receptors were collected from a boy aged 2 to 10 in good health and CMV-seronegative.

This chain uses TRBV6-5 with TRBJ2-7; the match to TRBD2 covers 8 bases. Germline assignment: CDR1 MNHEY and CDR2 SVGAGI. V dropped 7 bases and J dropped 6; count of bases not matched to a gene: 5. This CDR3 comprises 12 residues. CDR3 loop: CASTGRGGEQYF. Here the CDR3 DNA reads TGTGCCAGCACCGGGAGGGGTGGCGAGCAGTACTTC.

The rearrangement uses TRBV7-3 and TRBJ2-1; maybe TRBD2 (6 bases). Germline V gene sequence: CDR1 SGHTA, CDR2 FQGTGA. V gave up 5 bases and J gave up 9 bases, with 20 bases separating them. The length of the CDR3 is 15 residues. The DNA of the CDR3 is TGTGCCAGCAGCCATCAAGCGGGTACAAAAGCTGAGCAGTTCTTC. Translation: CASSHQAGTKAEQFF.

The rearrangement uses TRBV28 and TRBJ1-2; D uncertain. Per germline, CDR1 MDHEN and CDR2 SYDVKM. V was pared by 7 bases and J by 2 bases, with 14 bases between. CDR3 size: 14 residues. The CDR3 protein is CASTLRGGNYGYTF. The DNA of the CDR3 is TGTGCCAGCACCCTTCGGGGTGGCAACTATGGCTACACCTTC.